The present entry profiles one TCR beta chain with its context. The antigen is unknown. The same CDR3 arises from other DNA sequences in this sample as well. A multiplex PCR was run with 60 Vbeta primers and 13 Jbeta primers. Data came from immunoSEQ multiplex PCR; TCRdb stores just in-frame clones and leaves some out. The sample lists some 140,000 clones; 70% to 80% were seen once. These data originate in a study of cytomegalovirus exposure and HLA in healthy donors. Study results and caveats: Fewer N-insertions than the roughly 670-donor mean were reportedly shown by an Asian-associated ancestry cluster in a later analysis. In a later analysis, DRB1 alleles had the most associated TCRs; HLA-C alleles the fewest.

The origin of this receptor is a man aged 25 to 45 in good health and CMV-seronegative. The material sequenced was PBMCs.

CDR3 in amino acids: CASSLVGTSGYEQYF. The CDR3 DNA reads TGTGCCAGCAGCTTGGTCGGGACTAGCGGCTACGAGCAGTACTTC. The J gene is TRBJ2-7, the V gene TRBV5-5, with 11 bases matching TRBD2. The CDR3 is 15 amino acids. Germline lookup yields CDR1 SGHKS and CDR2 YYEKEE (reference sequence). V shed 0 bases, J shed 3 bases, and the junction held 2 bases outside the gene matches.